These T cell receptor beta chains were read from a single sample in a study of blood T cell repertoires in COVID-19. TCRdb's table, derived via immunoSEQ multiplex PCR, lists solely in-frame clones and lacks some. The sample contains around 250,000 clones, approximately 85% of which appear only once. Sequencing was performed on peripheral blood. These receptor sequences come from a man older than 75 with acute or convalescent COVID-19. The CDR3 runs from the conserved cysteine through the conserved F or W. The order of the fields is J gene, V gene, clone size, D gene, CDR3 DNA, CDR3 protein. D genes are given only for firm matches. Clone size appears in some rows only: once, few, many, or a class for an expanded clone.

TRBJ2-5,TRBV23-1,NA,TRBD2,TGCGCCAGCACAAGAGGGACCCTAAACCGACTAGCGGGATTAATTGCGGAGACCCAGTACTTC,CASTRGTLNRLAGLIAETQYF
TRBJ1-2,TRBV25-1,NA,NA,TGTGCCAGCAGTGGGGGCCGAGGGGGTGGCTACACCTTC,CASSGGRGGGYTF
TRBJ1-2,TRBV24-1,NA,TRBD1,TGTGCCACCAGTGAAACGGGACAGGGATGGGCTGGCTACACCTTC,CATSETGQGWAGYTF
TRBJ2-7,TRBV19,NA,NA,TGTGCCAGTAGTATAGGGGGAGCCTACGAGCAGTACTTC,CASSIGGAYEQYF
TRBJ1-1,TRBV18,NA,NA,TGTGCCAGCTCACCCCCTAGTGGCAGGGGTGGCACTGAAGCTTTCTTT,CASSPPSGRGGTEAFF
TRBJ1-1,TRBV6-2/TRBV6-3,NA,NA,TGTGCCAGCAGCTTGGGACTACAGGGAGTGGTGACTGAAGCTTTCTTT,CASSLGLQGVVTEAFF
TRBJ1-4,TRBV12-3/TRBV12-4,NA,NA,TGTGCCAGCAGTTTATCGGGAGGGTTTGGACTGTTTTTT,CASSLSGGFGLFF
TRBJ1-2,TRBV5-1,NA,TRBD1,TGCGCCAGCAGCTCACCGGGACAGTTCTATGGCTACACCTTC,CASSSPGQFYGYTF
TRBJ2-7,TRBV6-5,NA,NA,TGTGCCAGCAGTTATAGGGGGGGATCGAACGAGCAGTACTTC,CASSYRGGSNEQYF
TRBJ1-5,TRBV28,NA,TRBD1,TGTGCCAGCAGCATCGACAGGGTCCCTCAGCCCCAGCATTTT,CASSIDRVPQPQHF
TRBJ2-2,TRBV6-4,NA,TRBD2,TGTGCCAGCAGTGACTATGGGCTAGCGGGAAGCCGGGTCACCGGGGAGCTGTTTTTT,CASSDYGLAGSRVTGELFF
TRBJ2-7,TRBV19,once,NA,TGTGCCAGTAGTATCCGCGACAGCCGTTTGGAGCAGTACTTC,CASSIRDSRLEQYF
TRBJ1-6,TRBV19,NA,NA,TGTGCCAGTAGTATCCTAGCAAATTCACCCCTCCACTTT,CASSILANSPLHF
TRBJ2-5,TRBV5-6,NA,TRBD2,TGTGCCAGCAGCACGGGACTAGCGGTCCAAGAGACCCAGTACTTC,CASSTGLAVQETQYF
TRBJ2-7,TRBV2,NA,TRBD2,TGTGCCAGCCGGGAGGGAGGGGAGCTGCCTTTC,CASREGGELPF
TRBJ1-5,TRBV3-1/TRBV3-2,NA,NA,TGTGCCAGCAGCCAAGGTACAGGCACAAATCAGCCCCAGCATTTT,CASSQGTGTNQPQHF
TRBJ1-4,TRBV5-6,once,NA,TGTGCCAGCAGCTATCCCCCGGGAGGGGAAAAACTGTTTTTT,CASSYPPGGEKLFF
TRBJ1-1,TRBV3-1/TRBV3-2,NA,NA,TGTGCCAGCAGTATCTCGATGGGGGGTACAACGGCTTTCTTT,CASSISMGGTTAFF
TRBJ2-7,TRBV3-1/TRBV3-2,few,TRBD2,TGTGCCAGCAGCCAAGAAGGGGCGTCTAGCGGAGGAACCTACGAGCAGTACTTC,CASSQEGASSGGTYEQYF